These T cell receptor beta chains were read from a single sample in a study of graft-versus-host responses after intestinal transplantation. Some clones are missing from TCRdb's copy, which holds only in-frame ones; the method was immunoSEQ multiplex PCR. The table records fewer than 150,000 clones, around 94% of them present only once. Their specific antigens are unknown. This material consisted of unstimulated CD4+ T cells sorted from spleen or lymph node cells, taken before intestinal transplant. These receptor sequences come from a human donor who received an intestinal transplant. CDR3s include the opening cysteine and the closing phenylalanine or tryptophan. Each record gives: CDR3 DNA, CDR3 protein, J gene, V gene, D gene, clone size. The D gene is left open where the match is weak. Expanded clones are given a class, and other clones once, few, many or no size at all.

cdr3_nt: TGTGCCAGCAGCTTAGAGGGTCAGCCCCAGCATTTT
cdr3_aa: CASSLEGQPQHF
j_call: TRBJ1-5
v_call: TRBV7-8
d_call: NA
clone_size: NA

cdr3_nt: TGTGCCAGCAGTTGGACTAGCGGGGGTTTCAATGAGCAGTTCTTC
cdr3_aa: CASSWTSGGFNEQFF
j_call: TRBJ2-1
v_call: TRBV6-5
d_call: TRBD2
clone_size: NA

cdr3_nt: TGTGCCAGCAGCCTCGGACTAGCGGGCACAGATACGCAGTATTTT
cdr3_aa: CASSLGLAGTDTQYF
j_call: TRBJ2-3
v_call: TRBV6-4
d_call: TRBD2
clone_size: NA

cdr3_nt: TGTGCCAGCTCCCCTCAGGGAGGGGCGTATGGCTACACCTTC
cdr3_aa: CASSPQGGAYGYTF
j_call: TRBJ1-2
v_call: TRBV18
d_call: NA
clone_size: NA

cdr3_nt: TGTGCCAGCAGCTTAAGGGCGACAGGGAGGGGTCAGCCCCAGCATTTT
cdr3_aa: CASSLRATGRGQPQHF
j_call: TRBJ1-5
v_call: TRBV11-2
d_call: TRBD1
clone_size: NA

cdr3_nt: TGCGCCAGCAGCTTCCCCCTGGCAGGGGGCTCCCCCAGCTCCTACAATGAGCAGTTCTTC
cdr3_aa: CASSFPLAGGSPSSYNEQFF
j_call: TRBJ2-1
v_call: TRBV5-1
d_call: TRBD1
clone_size: NA

cdr3_nt: TGTGCCAGTAGTATAGATAGGCTGAGGGCGGAGACCCAGTACTTC
cdr3_aa: CASSIDRLRAETQYF
j_call: TRBJ2-5
v_call: TRBV19
d_call: NA
clone_size: NA

cdr3_nt: TGCGCCAGCAGCCAAGGACTTTCCGAGGCTTACTATGGCTACACCTTC
cdr3_aa: CASSQGLSEAYYGYTF
j_call: TRBJ1-2
v_call: TRBV4-1
d_call: NA
clone_size: NA

cdr3_nt: TGTGCCAGCAGTCCGAGACCGGGACAGGGATCCTCACCCCTCCACTTT
cdr3_aa: CASSPRPGQGSSPLHF
j_call: TRBJ1-6
v_call: TRBV27
d_call: TRBD1
clone_size: once

cdr3_nt: TGTGCCAGCAGTTTAGAGGGTAATTCACCCCTCCACTTT
cdr3_aa: CASSLEGNSPLHF
j_call: TRBJ1-6
v_call: TRBV27
d_call: NA
clone_size: NA

cdr3_nt: TGTGCCAGCAGTCAAGGGGTTCAGCCCCAGCATTTT
cdr3_aa: CASSQGVQPQHF
j_call: TRBJ1-5
v_call: TRBV28
d_call: NA
clone_size: NA

cdr3_nt: TGCGCCAGCAGCTTGGGACAGAGCACCGGGGAGCTGTTTTTT
cdr3_aa: CASSLGQSTGELFF
j_call: TRBJ2-2
v_call: TRBV5-1
d_call: NA
clone_size: once

cdr3_nt: TGTGCCAGTAGTATAGGCGCCAGGAATCAGCCCCAGCATTTT
cdr3_aa: CASSIGARNQPQHF
j_call: TRBJ1-5
v_call: TRBV19
d_call: NA
clone_size: NA

cdr3_nt: TGCGCCAGCAGCACCTACAGCTCCCCTAATGAAAAACTGTTTTTT
cdr3_aa: CASSTYSSPNEKLFF
j_call: TRBJ1-4
v_call: TRBV5-1
d_call: NA
clone_size: NA

cdr3_nt: TGTGCCAGCAGTAGGCGGGGGACCTTCCAAGAGACCCAGTACTTC
cdr3_aa: CASSRRGTFQETQYF
j_call: TRBJ2-5
v_call: TRBV2
d_call: TRBD2
clone_size: few

cdr3_nt: TGTGCTAGCTCACCGGGACAGCCGGTCTATGGCTACACCTTC
cdr3_aa: CASSPGQPVYGYTF
j_call: TRBJ1-2
v_call: TRBV18
d_call: TRBD1
clone_size: NA

cdr3_nt: TGTGCCTGGGGAGGGGCCCCTGGGGAAAAACTGTTTTTT
cdr3_aa: CAWGGAPGEKLFF
j_call: TRBJ1-4
v_call: TRBV30
d_call: NA
clone_size: NA

cdr3_nt: TGTGCCACCAGCAGAGGTTCTCCCGAGCCTACCTATAGCAATCAGCCCCAGCATTTT
cdr3_aa: CATSRGSPEPTYSNQPQHF
j_call: TRBJ1-5
v_call: TRBV15
d_call: NA
clone_size: NA

cdr3_nt: TGTGCCAGTAGTAGACAGGGGAGGCATGGCTACACCTTC
cdr3_aa: CASSRQGRHGYTF
j_call: TRBJ1-2
v_call: TRBV19
d_call: TRBD1
clone_size: NA

cdr3_nt: TGTGCCAGCAGTTGGGGGGGGCCGAACAATGAGCAGTTCTTC
cdr3_aa: CASSWGGPNNEQFF
j_call: TRBJ2-1
v_call: TRBV9
d_call: NA
clone_size: NA